Sequencing of this T cell receptor (beta chain) was carried out in a study of blood T cell repertoires in COVID-19. Study in general: There were acute and convalescent COVID-19 samples, and they came from the United States, Italy and Spain.

V shed 4 bases and J shed 3 bases, with 16 bases lying between them. The CDR3 sequence is 16 residues long. The germline V gene encodes CDR1 LNHDA and CDR2 SQIVND (reference sequence). As handled by the study authors: Estimation of nucleated cell counts was performed using reference gene primer amplification. The data were produced by immunoSEQ multiplex PCR, yet TCRdb's version contains in-frame clones alone and is incomplete. V, J and clone size are taken as reported in that table, and D and trimming were inferred from the DNA itself. Of approximately 310,000 clones in the sample, more than 75% were seen once.

This chain joins TRBV19 and TRBJ1-5, with D possibly matching TRBD1 (6 bases). The sample consisted of peripheral blood. The source of this sequence is a man aged 45-65 years with active or convalescent COVID-19. CDR3 loop: CASSTTPQGLNQPQHF. CDR3 bases: TGTGCCAGTAGTACGACCCCACAGGGTCTCAATCAGCCCCAGCATTTT.